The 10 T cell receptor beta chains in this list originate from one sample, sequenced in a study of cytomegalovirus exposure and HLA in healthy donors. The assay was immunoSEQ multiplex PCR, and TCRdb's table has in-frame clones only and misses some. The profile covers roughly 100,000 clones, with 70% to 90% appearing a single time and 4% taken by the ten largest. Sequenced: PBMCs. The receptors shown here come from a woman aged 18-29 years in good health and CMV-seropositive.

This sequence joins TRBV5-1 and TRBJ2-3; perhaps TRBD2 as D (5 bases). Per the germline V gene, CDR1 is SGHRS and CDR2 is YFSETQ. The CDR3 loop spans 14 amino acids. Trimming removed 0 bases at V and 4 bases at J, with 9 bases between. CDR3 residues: CASSLVGVADTQYF. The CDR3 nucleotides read TGCGCCAGCAGCTTGGTGGGAGTGGCAGATACGCAGTATTTT.

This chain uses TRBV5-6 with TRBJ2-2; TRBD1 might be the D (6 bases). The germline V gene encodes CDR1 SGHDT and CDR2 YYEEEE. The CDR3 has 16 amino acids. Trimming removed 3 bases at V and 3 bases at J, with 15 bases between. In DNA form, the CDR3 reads TGTGCCAGCAGCTCCGGGTCCCAGGGGCACACCGGGGAGCTGTTTTTT. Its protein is CASSSGSQGHTGELFF.

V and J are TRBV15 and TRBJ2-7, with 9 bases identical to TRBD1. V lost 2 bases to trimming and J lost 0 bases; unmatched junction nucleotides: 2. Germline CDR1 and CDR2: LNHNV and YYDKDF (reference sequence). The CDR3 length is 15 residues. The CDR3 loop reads CATSRPGQGSYEQYF. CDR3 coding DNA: TGTGCCACCAGCAGACCGGGACAGGGCTCCTACGAGCAGTACTTC.

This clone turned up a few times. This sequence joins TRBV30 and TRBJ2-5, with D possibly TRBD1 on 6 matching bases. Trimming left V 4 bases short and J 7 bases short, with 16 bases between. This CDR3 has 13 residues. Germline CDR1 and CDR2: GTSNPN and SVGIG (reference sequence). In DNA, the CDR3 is TGTGCCTGGAAAGGGGGTTTCTTGGGGACCCAGTACTTC. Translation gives CAWKGGFLGTQYF.

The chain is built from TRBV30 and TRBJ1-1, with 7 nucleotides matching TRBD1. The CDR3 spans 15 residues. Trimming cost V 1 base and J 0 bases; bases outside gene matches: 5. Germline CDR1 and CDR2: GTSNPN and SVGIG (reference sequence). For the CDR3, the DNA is TGTGCCTGGAGTGACCGACAGGGAATGAACACTGAAGCTTTCTTT. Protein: CAWSDRQGMNTEAFF.

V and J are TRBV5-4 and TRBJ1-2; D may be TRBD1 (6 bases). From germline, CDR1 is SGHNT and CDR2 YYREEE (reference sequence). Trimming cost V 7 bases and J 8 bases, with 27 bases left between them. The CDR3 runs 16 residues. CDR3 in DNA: TGTGCCAGCCGTTTATCCCAACAGGGCCGCTTCGGGGGCTACACCTTC. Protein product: CASRLSQQGRFGGYTF.

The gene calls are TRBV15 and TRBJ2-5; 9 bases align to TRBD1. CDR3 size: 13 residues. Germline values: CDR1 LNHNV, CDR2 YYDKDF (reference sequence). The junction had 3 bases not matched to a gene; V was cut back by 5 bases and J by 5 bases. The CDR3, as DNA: TGTGCCACCAGCGGAGGGACAGGGGAGACCCAGTACTTC. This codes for CATSGGTGETQYF. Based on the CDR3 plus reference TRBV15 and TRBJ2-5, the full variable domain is DAMVIQNPRYQVTQFGKPVTLSCSQTLNHNVMYWYQQKSSQAPKLLFHYYDKDFNNEADTPDNFQSRRPNTSFCFLDIRSPGLGDTAMYLCATSGGTGETQYFGPGTRLLVL.

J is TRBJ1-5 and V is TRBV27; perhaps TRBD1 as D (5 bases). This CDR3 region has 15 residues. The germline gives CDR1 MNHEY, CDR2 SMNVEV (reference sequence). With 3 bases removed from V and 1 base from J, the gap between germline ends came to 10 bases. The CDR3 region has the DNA TGTGCCAGCAGTTTTGGGGCAGGGAGCAATCAGCCCCAGCATTTT. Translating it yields CASSFGAGSNQPQHF.

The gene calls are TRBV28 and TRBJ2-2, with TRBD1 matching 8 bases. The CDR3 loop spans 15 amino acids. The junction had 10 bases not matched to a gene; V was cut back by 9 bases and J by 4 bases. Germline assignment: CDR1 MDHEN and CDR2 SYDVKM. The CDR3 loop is CASQLGTGRTGELFF. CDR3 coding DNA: TGTGCCAGTCAGTTAGGGACAGGACGCACCGGGGAGCTGTTTTTT.

CDR3 protein: CASNTGVETQYF. CDR3 coding DNA: TGTGCCAGCAACACCGGGGTGGAGACCCAGTACTTC. The rearrangement uses TRBV6-6 and TRBJ2-5; weak D call: TRBD2 (5 bases). The length of the CDR3 is 12 residues. CDR1 and CDR2 from the germline V gene are MNHNY and SVGAGI (reference sequence). Trimming removed 7 bases at V and 5 bases at J, with 11 bases between.